This T cell receptor beta chain was retrieved from a study of blood T cells in healthy people across ages. This clonotype appeared a few times. Its antigen is not identified. The germline V gene has CDR1 MNHNY and CDR2 SVGAGI (reference sequence). The CDR3 is made up of 14 amino acids. V trimming: 4 bases; J trimming: 7 bases; junction bases outside the gene matches: 9. Researchers isolated at least 7 million PBMCs per sample. Overall study results and limits: Without sorted subsets, naive and antigen-experienced compartments could not be conclusively compared.

A second PCR of about 7 to 12 cycles used a sample-barcoded 5' primer and a J-beta primer mix. MiXCR, run by TCRdb on the 5' RACE reads, gives a single entry per CDR3 protein. The repertoire has about 1.5 million distinct CDR3 sequences, 35% to 45% of them found once; the top ten carry around 4%. This rearrangement joins TRBV6-6 to TRBJ1-2; 7 bases align to TRBD1. The TCR was taken from a woman under 30 in good health. Sequencing was carried out using blood. The CDR3 nucleotides are TGTGCCAGCAGTTTCGCCGGGGACAGCTCTGGCTACACCTTC. Translation gives CASSFAGDSSGYTF.